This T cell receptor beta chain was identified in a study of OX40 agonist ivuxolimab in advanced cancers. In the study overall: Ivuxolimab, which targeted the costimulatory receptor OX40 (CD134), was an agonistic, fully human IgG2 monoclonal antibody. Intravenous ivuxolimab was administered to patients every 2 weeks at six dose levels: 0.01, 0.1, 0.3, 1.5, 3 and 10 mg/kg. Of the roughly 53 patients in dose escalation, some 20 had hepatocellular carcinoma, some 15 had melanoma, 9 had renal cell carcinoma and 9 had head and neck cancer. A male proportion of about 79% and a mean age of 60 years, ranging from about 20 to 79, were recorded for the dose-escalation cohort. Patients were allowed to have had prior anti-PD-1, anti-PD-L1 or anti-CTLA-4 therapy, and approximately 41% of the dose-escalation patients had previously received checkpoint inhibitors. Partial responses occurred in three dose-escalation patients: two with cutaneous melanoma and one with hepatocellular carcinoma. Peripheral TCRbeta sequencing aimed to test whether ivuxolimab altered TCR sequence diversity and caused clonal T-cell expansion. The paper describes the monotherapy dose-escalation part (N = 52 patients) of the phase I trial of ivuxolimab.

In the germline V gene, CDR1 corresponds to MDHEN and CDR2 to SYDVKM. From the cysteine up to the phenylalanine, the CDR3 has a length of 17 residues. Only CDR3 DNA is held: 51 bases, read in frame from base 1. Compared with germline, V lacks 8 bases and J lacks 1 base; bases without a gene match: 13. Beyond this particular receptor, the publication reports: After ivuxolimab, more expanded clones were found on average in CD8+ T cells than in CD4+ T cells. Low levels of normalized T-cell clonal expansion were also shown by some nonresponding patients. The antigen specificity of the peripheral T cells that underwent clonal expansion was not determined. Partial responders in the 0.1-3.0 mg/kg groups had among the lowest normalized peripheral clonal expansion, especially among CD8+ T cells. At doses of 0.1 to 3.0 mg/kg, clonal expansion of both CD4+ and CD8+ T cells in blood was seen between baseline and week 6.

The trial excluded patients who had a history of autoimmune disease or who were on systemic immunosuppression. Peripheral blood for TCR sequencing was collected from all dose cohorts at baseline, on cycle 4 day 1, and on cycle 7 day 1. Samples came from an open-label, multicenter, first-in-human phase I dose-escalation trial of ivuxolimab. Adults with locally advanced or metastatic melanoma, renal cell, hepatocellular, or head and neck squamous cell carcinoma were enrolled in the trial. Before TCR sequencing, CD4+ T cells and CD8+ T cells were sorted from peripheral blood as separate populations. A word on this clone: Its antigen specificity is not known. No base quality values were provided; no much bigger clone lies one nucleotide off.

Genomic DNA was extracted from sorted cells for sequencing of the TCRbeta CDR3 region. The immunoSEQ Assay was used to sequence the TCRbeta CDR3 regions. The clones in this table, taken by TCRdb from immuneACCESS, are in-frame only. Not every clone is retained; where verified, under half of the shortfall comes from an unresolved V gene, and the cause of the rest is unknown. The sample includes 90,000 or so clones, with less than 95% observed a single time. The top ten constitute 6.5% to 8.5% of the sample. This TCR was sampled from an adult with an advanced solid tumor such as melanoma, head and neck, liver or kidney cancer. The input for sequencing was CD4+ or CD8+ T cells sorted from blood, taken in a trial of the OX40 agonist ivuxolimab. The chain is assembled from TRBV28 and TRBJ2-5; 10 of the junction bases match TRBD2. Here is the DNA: TGTGCCAGCCGCCCCTCTCGGACTAGCGGTACCCAAGAGACCCAGTACTTC. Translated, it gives CASRPSRTSGTQETQYF.